The rows below give T cell receptor beta chains drawn from one sample of a study of cytomegalovirus exposure and HLA in healthy donors. Using immunoSEQ multiplex PCR, the repertoire was profiled, and TCRdb retains in-frame clones only, with some absent. This sample carries more than 95,000 clones, about three quarters of them seen once, and the ten largest clones take approximately 1.1%. Sequencing was performed on PBMCs. These receptor sequences come from a woman aged 25 to 45 in good health and CMV-seronegative. CDR3s include the opening cysteine and the closing phenylalanine or tryptophan. A D gene is named only where the DNA matches it firmly. Clone size is not always given. Where it is, it says once, few, many or a class for expanded clones.

NA | TRBJ2-7 | TRBD1 | TRBV6-5 | TGTGCCAGCAGTTACCAGACAGGGGCAGGAAACGAGCAGTACTTC | CASSYQTGAGNEQYF
NA | TRBJ2-2 | TRBD2 | TRBV4-1 | TGCGCCAGCAGCCCCGGGACTAGCGGGGGGTATCCTCTGGGAACCGGGGAGCTGTTTTTT | CASSPGTSGGYPLGTGELFF
NA | TRBJ2-3 | NA | TRBV2 | TGTGCCAGCAGTGAGTTGATAGCGAGCACAGATACGCAGTATTTT | CASSELIASTDTQYF
NA | TRBJ1-3 | TRBD1 | TRBV30 | TGTGCCTGGAGTGTAAGGCAGGGGGCGGCTGGAAACACCATATATTTT | CAWSVRQGAAGNTIYF
NA | TRBJ2-6 | NA | TRBV5-1 | TGCGCCAGCAGCTTGGCAGGGGATGGTGGGGCCAACGTCCTGACTTTC | CASSLAGDGGANVLTF
NA | TRBJ1-1 | TRBD1 | TRBV7-3 | TGTGCCAGCAGCCCAACCCAGGGACAGGGCACTGAAGCTTTCTTT | CASSPTQGQGTEAFF
NA | TRBJ2-3 | NA | TRBV12-5 | TGTGCTAGTGGTTTGGCCGTGGATACGCAGTATTTT | CASGLAVDTQYF
NA | TRBJ2-3 | NA | TRBV27 | TGTGCCAGCAGTTTATCGGGCGGGGCCTTCACAGATACGCAGTATTTT | CASSLSGGAFTDTQYF
NA | TRBJ2-1 | NA | TRBV7-9 | TGTGCCAGCAGCGTCTCGAGGCTGAATGAGCAGTTCTTC | CASSVSRLNEQFF
NA | TRBJ2-7 | NA | TRBV30 | TGTGCCTGGAGTTCGGGGTCCTACGAGCAGTACTTC | CAWSSGSYEQYF
NA | TRBJ1-2 | NA | TRBV19 | TGTGCCAGTAGTTACGGGGGGAAAGATGGCTACACCTTC | CASSYGGKDGYTF
NA | TRBJ2-7 | TRBD1 | TRBV10-1 | TGCGCCAGCAGTGACCCCCAGGACAGGGGAAACGAGCAGTACTTC | CASSDPQDRGNEQYF
NA | TRBJ2-2 | NA | TRBV7-8 | TGTGCCAGCAGCCTCCCTCTAGGGGTTGGCACCGGGGAGCTGTTTTTT | CASSLPLGVGTGELFF
once | TRBJ2-7 | NA | TRBV29-1 | TGCAGCGTTGTAGGGGGATACGAGCAGTACTTC | CSVVGGYEQYF
few | TRBJ1-5 | TRBD1 | TRBV6-5 | TGTGCCAGCAGATCGGACAGGGGGAGCAATCAGCCCCAGCATTTT | CASRSDRGSNQPQHF
once | TRBJ1-2 | NA | TRBV30 | TGTGCCTGGAGTAGGAATTCAGGGAAGGGAGGCTACACCTTC | CAWSRNSGKGGYTF
NA | TRBJ1-5 | NA | TRBV9 | TGTGCCAGCAGCGAGGTGGAGTTATCGCCCCAGCATTTT | CASSEVELSPQHF
NA | TRBJ1-1 | NA | TRBV5-1 | TGCGCCAGCAGCTTGGGGACAATGAACACTGAAGCTTTCTTT | CASSLGTMNTEAFF
few | TRBJ1-1 | NA | TRBV15 | TGTGCCACCAGCAGACAGGGGTGGACTGAAGCTTTCTTT | CATSRQGWTEAFF
NA | TRBJ2-2 | TRBD2 | TRBV6-5 | TGTGCCACCAAAGAACTAGCGGGGTCCACCGGGGAGCTGTTTTTT | CATKELAGSTGELFF
NA | TRBJ2-1 | TRBD2 | TRBV27 | TGTGCCAGCAGTCCCGGGACTAGCGGTTACAATGAGCAGTTCTTC | CASSPGTSGYNEQFF
NA | TRBJ2-6 | NA | TRBV6-4 | TGTGCCAGCAGTCCCGGGATAATCTCTGGGGCCAACGTCCTGACTTTC | CASSPGIISGANVLTF